The 4 T cell receptor beta chains below all came from one sample that was sequenced in a study of Graves' ophthalmopathy and Graves' hyperthyroidism. The authors amplified TCR beta CDR3 regions, and they did so from RNA transcripts for repertoire sequencing. The first-round RT-PCR employed HTBI primers together with the Qiagen OneStep RT-PCR kit. A multiplex PCR was then performed as the second round. One entry per CDR3 protein results from TCRdb running MiXCR on the multiplex PCR reads. Of some 200,000 distinct CDR3 sequences in the sample, approximately 29% were seen once. The source material was peripheral blood. The receptors derive from a man aged 50-60 years with Graves' ophthalmopathy.

This clonotype was counted ten times or more. The J gene is TRBJ1-1, the V gene TRBV18; D remains ambiguous. Germline CDR1 KGHSH, CDR2 LQKENI. The CDR3 sequence is 12 residues long. V gave up 2 bases and J gave up 8 bases, with 9 bases separating them. The CDR3 sequence is CASSPSVGEAFF. The CDR3 region has the DNA TGTGCCAGCTCACCATCGGTTGGCGAAGCTTTCTTT.

This clonotype was found many times. The rearrangement joins TRBV6-2 or TRBV6-3 to TRBJ2-2, with D unclear. Trimming cost V 3 bases and J 4 bases, with 6 bases left between them. CDR1 is MNHEY and CDR2 is SVGEGT in the germline V gene. CDR3 length: 13 amino acids. The CDR3 DNA reads TGTGCCAGCAGTTATCGAACCACCGGGGAGCTGTTTTTT. Translated, it gives CASSYRTTGELFF.

The CDR3 here is CASSPPGLAGAHEQYF. The CDR3 coding sequence is TGTGCCAGCAGTCCGCCGGGACTAGCGGGAGCCCACGAGCAGTACTTC. The chain combines TRBV28 with TRBJ2-7, with 14 bases fitting TRBD2. With V trimmed by 5 bases and J by 5 bases, 8 bases remained unmatched. Germline-derived CDR1 and CDR2 are MDHEN and SYDVKM. CDR3 length: 16 amino acids.

The chain combines TRBV6-2 or TRBV6-3 with TRBJ1-1; unclear D gene. CDR1 and CDR2 from the germline V gene are MNHEY and SVGEGT. This CDR3 has 15 residues. Trimming cost V 0 bases and J 1 base, with 9 bases left between them. Here the CDR3 reads CASSYSRAENTEAFF. DNA for the CDR3: TGTGCCAGCAGTTACTCGAGAGCGGAGAACACTGAAGCTTTCTTT.